What follows are 15 T cell receptor beta chains derived from one specimen sequenced in a study of technical replicates of blood from a few donors. Profiling relied on immunoSEQ multiplex PCR, and the TCRdb table lists in-frame clones only, not all of them. The table includes tens of thousands of clones, roughly 94% detected once. The sample taken for sequencing was T cells isolated from PBMCs. The source of these receptors is a human donor in good health.

The gene calls are TRBV4-1 and TRBJ2-7; D perhaps matches TRBD2 (5 bases). CDR3 length equals 13 residues. Germline loops: CDR1 MGHRA, CDR2 YSYEKL. With 6 bases removed from V and 1 base from J, the gap between germline ends came to 10 bases. The CDR3 loop reads CASREVTSYEQYF. The CDR3 coding sequence is TGCGCCAGCAGGGAGGTTACGTCCTACGAGCAGTACTTC.

This rearrangement joins TRBV18 to TRBJ2-7; 7 bases agree with TRBD1. V lost 5 bases to trimming and J lost 2 bases; unmatched junction nucleotides: 6. Germline V lookup: CDR1 KGHSH, CDR2 LQKENI. The CDR3 sequence is 14 residues long. CDR3 sequence: CASSTPGGTYEQYF. Written as DNA, the CDR3 is TGTGCCAGCTCAACCCCAGGGGGAACCTACGAGCAGTACTTC.

The chain recombines TRBV7-2 with TRBJ2-7; 8 nucleotides match TRBD1. CDR3 length: 16 residues. Germline CDR1 and CDR2: SGHTA and FQGNSA. Trimming took 5 bases from V and 0 from J; bases not matched to a gene: 9. As DNA, the CDR3 is TGTGCCAGCAGCGGACGGACAGGGACCAGCTCCTACGAGCAGTACTTC. It encodes CASSGRTGTSSYEQYF.

The chain uses TRBV28 and TRBJ2-1; no reliable D call. Trimming left V 6 bases short and J 9 bases short, with 6 bases between. CDR1 MDHEN and CDR2 SYDVKM come from the germline V gene. This CDR3 has 10 residues. The CDR3 here is CASRFREQFF. CDR3 DNA sequence: TGTGCCAGCAGATTTCGTGAGCAGTTCTTC.

J is TRBJ1-2 and V is TRBV7-9; maybe TRBD1 (6 bases). Looked up from germline, CDR1 is SEHNR and CDR2 is FQNEAQ (reference sequence). V lost 6 bases and J lost 5, with 16 bases in between. The CDR3 is 14 amino acids. The CDR3 nucleotides are TGTGCCAGCAGGTTCGTAGGACAGCAATATGGCTACACCTTC. Protein: CASRFVGQQYGYTF.

The V gene is TRBV9, the J gene TRBJ2-7, with D possibly TRBD1 on 6 matching bases. V shed 6 bases and J shed 6 bases, with 10 bases lying between them. The CDR3 has 11 residues. Germline V gene sequence: CDR1 SGDLS, CDR2 YYNGEE. The CDR3 coding sequence is TGTGCCAGCACCAGGGGCGGCGAGCAGTACTTC. Encoded protein: CASTRGGEQYF.

V usage is TRBV7-9 and J usage is TRBJ1-5; TRBD1 aligns across 10 bases. The CDR3 consists of 15 residues. CDR1 is SEHNR, CDR2 FQNEAQ, per germline (reference sequence). Germline trimming cut 3 bases from V and 6 bases from J; bases unmatched to any gene: 5. The DNA for the CDR3 is TGTGCCAGCAGCTTGGGACAGGGGATAGGTCAGCCCCAGCATTTT. Its translation is CASSLGQGIGQPQHF. Together with reference TRBV7-9 and TRBJ1-5, the CDR3 gives the full variable domain: DTGVSQNPRHKITKRGQNVTFRCDPISEHNRLYWYRQTLGQGPEFLTYFQNEAQLEKSRLLSDRFSAERPKGSFSTLEIQRTEQGDSAMYLCASSLGQGIGQPQHFGDGTRLSIL.

This chain connects TRBV15 to TRBJ2-1; D is possibly TRBD1 (7 bases). The V gene's germline CDR1 is LNHNV and CDR2 YYDKDF (reference sequence). The CDR3 has 17 residues. The ends were cut back, 0 bases at V and 4 bases at J, with 16 bases in the middle. CDR3 protein: CATSRDRPGGLYNEQFF. CDR3 bases: TGTGCCACCAGCAGAGATAGACCAGGGGGGCTTTACAATGAGCAGTTCTTC.

This clone was seen only once. The chain combines TRBV7-6 with TRBJ2-5; 9 positions match TRBD1. Germline assignment: CDR1 SGHVS and CDR2 FNYEAQ. The V segment lost 4 bases and the J segment 5 bases; nucleotides outside the gene matches: 14. There are 17 residues in the CDR3. The CDR3 DNA follows: TGTGCCAGCAGCTACAAAACCGGGACAGGGACTGGGGAGACCCAGTACTTC. Its translation: CASSYKTGTGTGETQYF.

The J gene is TRBJ1-1, the V gene TRBV19; 8 bases line up with TRBD1. V trimming: 3 bases; J trimming: 4 bases; junction bases outside the gene matches: 4. Germline CDR1 and CDR2: LNHDA and SQIVND (reference sequence). The CDR3 sequence is 14 residues long. CDR3 sequence: CASSMIGTGTEAFF. In DNA form, the CDR3 reads TGTGCCAGTAGTATGATAGGGACAGGCACTGAAGCTTTCTTT.

The rearrangement links TRBV6-1 to TRBJ1-4, with 9 bases fitting TRBD1. V dropped 6 bases and J dropped 8; count of bases not matched to a gene: 4. The CDR3 contains 13 residues. The germline gives CDR1 MNHNS, CDR2 SASEGT. CDR3 sequence reads: CASRTGGQEKLFF. The CDR3 DNA reads TGTGCCAGCAGAACAGGGGGCCAGGAAAAACTGTTTTTT.

V gene TRBV5-6 combines with J gene TRBJ2-7, with D perhaps TRBD2 (5 bases). Per germline, CDR1 SGHDT and CDR2 YYEEEE. The CDR3 contains 15 residues. Trimming left V 4 bases short and J 3 bases short, with 17 bases between. This chain's CDR3 is CASSPGYAGIYEQYF. The CDR3 bases are TGTGCCAGCAGCCCCGGTTATGCCGGGATCTACGAGCAGTACTTC.

The chain employs TRBV2 and TRBJ2-7; D might be TRBD2 (6 bases). Germline CDR1 SNHLY, CDR2 FYNNEI. V gave up 5 bases and J gave up 4 bases, with 18 bases separating them. The CDR3 covers 15 residues. CDR3 DNA: TGTGCCAGCAGTAGGGGACTTTCCACCCGGTACGAGCAGTACTTC. The encoded protein is CASSRGLSTRYEQYF. Based on the CDR3 plus reference TRBV2 and TRBJ2-7, the full variable domain is EPEVTQTPSHQVTQMGQEVILRCVPISNHLYFYWYRQILGQKVEFLVSFYNNEISEKSEIFDDQFSVERPDGSNFTLKIRSTKLEDSAMYFCASSRGLSTRYEQYFGPGTRLTVT.

V gene TRBV29-1 combines with J gene TRBJ1-2, with D maybe TRBD1 (5 bases). The CDR3 totals 14 residues. The ends were cut back, 0 bases at V and 0 bases at J, with 8 bases in the middle. Germline CDR1 and CDR2: SQVTM and ANQGSEA. CDR3 in amino acids: CSVEETDSNYGYTF. The CDR3 DNA reads as TGCAGCGTTGAAGAGACAGACTCTAACTATGGCTACACCTTC.

In this sample, this clone turned up once. This chain joins TRBV7-9 and TRBJ2-7; unclear D gene. The V gene lost 5 bases and the J gene lost 3 bases, with 5 bases spanning the gap. CDR1 is SEHNR and CDR2 is FQNEAQ in the germline V gene (reference sequence). CDR3 length: 11 residues. CDR3 sequence reads: CASSLVYEQYF. CDR3 coding DNA: TGTGCCAGCAGCCTCGTCTACGAGCAGTACTTC.